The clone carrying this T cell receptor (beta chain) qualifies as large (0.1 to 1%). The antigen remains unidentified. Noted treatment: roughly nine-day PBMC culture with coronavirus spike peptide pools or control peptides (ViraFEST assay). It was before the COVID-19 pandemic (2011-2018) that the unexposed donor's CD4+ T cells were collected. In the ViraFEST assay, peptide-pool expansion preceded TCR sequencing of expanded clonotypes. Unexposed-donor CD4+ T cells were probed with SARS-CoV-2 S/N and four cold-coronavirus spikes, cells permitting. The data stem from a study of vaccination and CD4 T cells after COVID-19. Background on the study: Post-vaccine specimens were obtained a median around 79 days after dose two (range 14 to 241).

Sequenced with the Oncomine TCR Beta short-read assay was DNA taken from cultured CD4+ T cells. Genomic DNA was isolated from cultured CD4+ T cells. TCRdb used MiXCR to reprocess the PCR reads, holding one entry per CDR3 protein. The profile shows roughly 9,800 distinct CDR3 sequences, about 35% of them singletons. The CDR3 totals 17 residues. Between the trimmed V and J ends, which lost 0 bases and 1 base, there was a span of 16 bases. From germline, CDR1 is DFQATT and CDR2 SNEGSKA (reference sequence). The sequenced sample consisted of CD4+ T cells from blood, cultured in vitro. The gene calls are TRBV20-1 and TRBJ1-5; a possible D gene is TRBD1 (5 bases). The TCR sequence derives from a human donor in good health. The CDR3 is CSARDISRAGSNQPQHF. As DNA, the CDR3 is TGCAGTGCTAGAGATATCAGCAGGGCGGGCAGCAATCAGCCCCAGCATTTT.